This TCR beta chain was identified in a study of T-cell reconstitution after alpha-beta-depleted transplantation in children. The TCRbeta library was prepared with unique molecular identifiers. TCRdb called the PCR reads again in MiXCR, with one record for every CDR3 protein. The sample comprises 440,000 or so distinct CDR3 sequences, about a tenth of which are singletons, and roughly 5% rests with the top ten. Losses at the gene ends were 2 bases for V and 4 bases for J; bases not matched to a gene: 5. The CDR3 runs 14 residues. Germline CDR1 SGHDT, CDR2 YYEEEE. The sample in question was PBMCs from the stem cell graft donor, obtained from the stem cell graft. The chain joins TRBV5-6 to TRBJ2-7, with 8 positions matching TRBD1. The clonotype comes from a human donor who donated a stem cell graft to a child with acute myeloid leukemia. CDR3 bases: TGTGCCAGCAGCTTCTCAGGGGGCGGGTACGAGCAGTACTTC. It codes for CASSFSGGGYEQYF. Based on the CDR3 plus reference TRBV5-6 and TRBJ2-7, the full variable domain is DAGVTQSPTHLIKTRGQQVTLRCSPKSGHDTVSWYQQALGQGPQFIFQYYEEEERQRGNFPDRFSGHQFPNYSSELNVNALLLGDSALYLCASSFSGGGYEQYFGPGTRLTVT.